The rows below give T cell receptor beta chains drawn from one sample of a study of control samples from healthy donors and cancer patients. This table comes from immunoSEQ multiplex PCR, and its TCRdb copy is limited to in-frame clones, with some not included. The table lists about 100,000 clones, roughly 89% of them singletons. What was sequenced was blood. The receptors stem from a human donor in good health. The donor label of this sample is uncertain. Each CDR3 is given without its conserved first and last residue. The order of the fields is J gene, V gene, D gene, CDR3 protein. D genes are given only for firm matches.

>TRBJ2-3|TRBV4-3|TRBD2
ASSQDLVGGGRTSTDTQY
>TRBJ1-5|TRBV6-2/TRBV6-3|-
ASSQGSDQPQH
>TRBJ2-5|TRBV5-4|-
ASSEGPSQETQY
>TRBJ1-5|TRBV11-2|TRBD1
ASSWGQGGWGNQPQH
>TRBJ2-7|TRBV3-1/TRBV3-2|TRBD2
ASSRGLAGSYEQY
>TRBJ2-3|TRBV7-2|-
ASSPSTDTQY
>TRBJ2-1|TRBV6-2/TRBV6-3|-
ASSYSTREQF
>TRBJ2-1|TRBV7-6|-
ASSPVGRGAFHNEQF
>TRBJ2-1|TRBV2|TRBD2
ASSETQTGGEQF
>TRBJ2-5|TRBV18|-
ASSPRDTQETQY
>TRBJ1-3|TRBV15|-
ATSRETVNSNTIY
>TRBJ2-5|TRBV3-1/TRBV3-2|TRBD1
ASSHDRGYGETQY
>TRBJ1-1|TRBV5-6|-
ASSLGGVEAF
>TRBJ1-6|TRBV11-2|-
ASSLGTGYSGRSPLH
>TRBJ1-2|TRBV5-1|TRBD1
ASSLDIPGTEINYGYT
>TRBJ2-2|TRBV30|TRBD1
AWSRGASGTGYTGELF
>TRBJ1-1|TRBV3-1/TRBV3-2|-
ASNTEAF
>TRBJ1-1|TRBV16|-
ASSPKVENTEAF
>TRBJ1-1|TRBV19|TRBD1
ASSIRGQLNTEAF
>TRBJ1-2|TRBV5-1|TRBD1
ASSTRTGGGYGYT
>TRBJ2-5|TRBV29-1|-
STIPSSETQY
>TRBJ1-1|TRBV2|-
ASSWDGNTEAF
>TRBJ1-1|TRBV3-1/TRBV3-2|-
ASGQGRPTEAF
>TRBJ1-4|TRBV3-1/TRBV3-2|TRBD1
ASSRLLGQGAAEKLF
>TRBJ1-2|TRBV6-5|-
ASSYSFSKGKLGYT